The rows below give T cell receptor beta chains drawn from one sample of a study of blood T cells in healthy people across ages. TCRdb re-called the 5' RACE reads through MiXCR, storing one row per CDR3 protein. The table has about 840,000 distinct CDR3 sequences, 25% to 30% seen once. The sample also formed part of further work on T cells of mothers and their children.

Specimen: blood. Receptors originate from a woman between 40 and 50 years old in good health. CDR3s include the opening cysteine and the closing phenylalanine or tryptophan. D genes are given only for firm matches. Size tells how often a clone was seen (once, few, many) or the class of an expanded clone, and some rows leave it out.

j_call,d_call,v_call,clone_size,cdr3_length,cdr3_aa,cdr3_nt
TRBJ1-5,NA,TRBV5-1,NA,16,CASSLGGAVGNQPQHF,TGCGCCAGCAGCTTAGGAGGGGCAGTTGGCAATCAGCCCCAGCATTTT
TRBJ2-7,NA,TRBV11-3,NA,15,CASSLGPPKDYEQYF,TGTGCCAGCAGCTTAGGACCTCCGAAGGACTACGAGCAGTACTTC
TRBJ2-1,TRBD2,TRBV9,NA,15,CASSVDGTSGRGQFF,TGTGCCAGCAGCGTAGACGGGACTAGCGGGCGGGGGCAGTTCTTC
TRBJ1-1,TRBD1,TRBV5-6,NA,15,CASSFWDRLNTEAFF,TGTGCCAGCAGCTTTTGGGACAGACTGAACACTGAAGCTTTCTTT
TRBJ2-7,TRBD2,TRBV5-1,few,14,CASSLGLEGYEQYF,TGCGCCAGCAGCTTAGGACTAGAGGGCTACGAGCAGTACTTC
TRBJ2-5,TRBD1,TRBV5-1,NA,15,CASSSSGQGLETQYF,TGCGCCAGCAGCTCTTCGGGACAGGGGCTGGAGACCCAGTACTTC
TRBJ2-1,NA,TRBV7-2,few,17,CASSLGGGRGSYNEQFF,TGTGCCAGCAGCTTAGGGGGGGGCCGGGGATCCTACAATGAGCAGTTCTTC
TRBJ2-7,NA,TRBV20-1,many,15,CSARDSGPTSYEQYF,TGCAGTGCTAGAGACTCAGGACCTACCTCCTACGAGCAGTACTTC
TRBJ1-6,NA,TRBV4-1,few,17,CASSQPDSFSYNSPLHF,TGCGCCAGCAGCCAGCCGGACAGCTTCTCCTATAATTCACCCCTCCACTTT
TRBJ2-1,NA,TRBV7-3,NA,17,CASSLGVGASSYNEQFF,TGTGCCAGCAGCTTAGGAGTAGGGGCGAGCTCCTACAATGAGCAGTTCTTC
TRBJ2-7,TRBD1,TRBV12-3/TRBV12-4,many,16,CASSSPADRGSYEQYF,TGTGCCAGCAGTTCCCCCGCCGACAGGGGTTCCTACGAGCAGTACTTC
TRBJ2-3,NA,TRBV4-3,few,14,CASSQDSYVATQYF,TGCGCCAGCAGCCAAGACTCGTACGTGGCTACGCAGTATTTT
TRBJ1-1,TRBD1,TRBV5-1,many,14,CASSDRGLPTEAFF,TGCGCCAGCAGCGACAGGGGGCTTCCCACTGAAGCTTTCTTT
TRBJ1-2,NA,TRBV6-5,few,15,CASSYSPSQDYGYTF,TGTGCCAGCAGTTACTCGCCGAGTCAGGACTATGGCTACACCTTC
TRBJ2-7,NA,TRBV24-1,NA,13,CATRGPECHEQYF,TGTGCCACCAGAGGTCCAGAATGCCACGAGCAGTACTTC
TRBJ1-3,NA,TRBV12-3/TRBV12-4,few,15,CASSFAGSSGNTIYF,TGTGCCAGCAGCTTCGCAGGGAGCTCTGGAAACACCATATATTTT
TRBJ2-7,NA,TRBV7-9,many,14,CASSLAQMAYEQYF,TGTGCCAGCAGCTTAGCCCAGATGGCCTACGAGCAGTACTTC
TRBJ1-6,TRBD1,TRBV6-2/TRBV6-3,few,14,CASRWGQDNSPLHF,TGTGCCAGCAGGTGGGGACAGGATAATTCACCCCTCCACTTT
TRBJ1-1,NA,TRBV6-6,NA,16,CASSYGGGGDSSAAFF,TGTGCCAGCAGTTACGGTGGGGGGGGCGATTCATCAGCAGCTTTCTTT
TRBJ2-7,NA,TRBV20-1,NA,13,CSARETTQEAQYF,TGCAGTGCTAGAGAGACTACTCAAGAGGCCCAGTACTTC
TRBJ2-7,TRBD1,TRBV12-3/TRBV12-4,NA,14,CASSVTGSADEQYF,TGTGCCAGCAGTGTGACAGGGAGCGCGGACGAGCAGTACTTC
TRBJ2-1,NA,TRBV29-1,many,14,CSVAGASSYNEQFF,TGCAGCGTTGCGGGGGCGAGCTCCTACAATGAGCAGTTCTTC
TRBJ2-5,TRBD2,TRBV20-1,NA,14,CSAVIAGVYNEQYF,TGCAGTGCTGTTATAGCGGGGGTTTACAATGAGCAGTACTTC
TRBJ1-1,NA,TRBV6-6,NA,13,CAGNFDRNTEAFF,TGTGCCGGCAACTTCGACAGGAACACTGAAGCTTTCTTT
TRBJ2-2,NA,TRBV6-1,few,15,CASSEEGPNTGELFF,TGTGCCAGCAGTGAGGAGGGGCCGAACACCGGGGAGCTGTTTTTT